The rows below give T cell receptor beta chains drawn from one sample of a study of blood T cell repertoires in COVID-19. The method was immunoSEQ multiplex PCR; TCRdb's version includes in-frame clones alone and lacks a portion of them. The profile shows roughly 120,000 clones, roughly 88% of them singletons. The source material was peripheral blood. These receptors all come from a woman older than 75 with active or convalescent COVID-19. Both conserved end residues are part of each CDR3. A D gene is named only where the DNA matches it firmly. Only some rows state a clone size, as once, few, many or a class for expanded clones.

d_call,clone_size,cdr3_length,j_call,v_call,cdr3_nt,cdr3_aa
-,-,14,TRBJ1-3,TRBV6-1,TGTGCCAGCAGTGATTTGACAGTCGGAAACACCATATATTTT,CASSDLTVGNTIYF
-,few,13,TRBJ2-7,TRBV9,TGTGCCAGCAGCGTAGTCGTTGGGACAGAGCAGTACTTC,CASSVVVGTEQYF
-,-,16,TRBJ2-1,TRBV6-4,TGTGCCAGCAGTGACACTTCCACTAGCTGGGTCAATGAGCAGTTCTTC,CASSDTSTSWVNEQFF
-,-,16,TRBJ2-5,TRBV25-1,TGTGCCAGCAGTGAAAGGGGGAGGGGGGGAAAAGAGACCCAGTACTTC,CASSERGRGGKETQYF
-,-,11,TRBJ2-7,TRBV2,TGTGCCAGCAGTGCTAGATTCGAGCAGTACTTC,CASSARFEQYF
TRBD1,once,15,TRBJ1-1,TRBV2,TGTGCCAGCGGACCTCGGACAGGGGGGAACACTGAAGCTTTCTTT,CASGPRTGGNTEAFF
-,-,15,TRBJ1-5,TRBV7-2,TGTGCCAGCAGCTTCGTTGAGGGGGGCAATCAGCCCCAGCATTTT,CASSFVEGGNQPQHF
-,-,11,TRBJ2-1,TRBV10-3,TGTGCCATCAGGAGGGGGAATGAGCAGTTCTTC,CAIRRGNEQFF
TRBD1,once,12,TRBJ2-7,TRBV4-2,TGTGCCAGCAGCCAAGAGACAGGGGAGCAGTACTTC,CASSQETGEQYF
TRBD2,-,16,TRBJ2-1,TRBV5-1,TGCGCCAGCAGCTTGGCCGGGACTAGTAGGTACAATGAGCAGTTCTTC,CASSLAGTSRYNEQFF
-,-,15,TRBJ2-5,TRBV6-2/TRBV6-3,TGTGCCAGCAGTTACAGTCCCGGAGACCAAGAGACCCAGTACTTC,CASSYSPGDQETQYF
-,-,15,TRBJ1-5,TRBV4-2,TGTGCCAGCAGCCAAGATCCGGGTACGGATCAGCCCCAGCATTTT,CASSQDPGTDQPQHF
TRBD1,few,14,TRBJ1-2,TRBV6-5,TGTGCCAGCAGTTACGACTCAGGGGGCCGGCCTCTCACCTTC,CASSYDSGGRPLTF
TRBD1,-,16,TRBJ1-4,TRBV19,TGTGCCAGTAGTAACGGACAGGGAGTGATTAATGAAAAACTGTTTTTT,CASSNGQGVINEKLFF
-,-,13,TRBJ1-2,TRBV28,TGTGCTAGCAGTTTCCGAAGCTACTATGGCTACACCTTC,CASSFRSYYGYTF
-,few,14,TRBJ1-4,TRBV7-9,TGTGCCAGCAGCTTCGGAGGGGTTGGTGAAAAACTGTTTTTT,CASSFGGVGEKLFF
TRBD1,-,15,TRBJ2-7,TRBV15,TGTGCCACCAGCCGTAGCGGGACAGGGGGTTACGAGCAGTACTTC,CATSRSGTGGYEQYF
-,-,14,TRBJ1-1,TRBV28,TGTGCCAGCAGTTTCTACAAACGGAGCACTGAAGCTTTCTTT,CASSFYKRSTEAFF
-,-,11,TRBJ1-2,TRBV21-1,TGTGCCAGCAGCAAAAGGGGTGGCTACACCTTC,CASSKRGGYTF
TRBD2,-,15,TRBJ2-7,TRBV7-9,TGTGCCAGCAGTTCCTCGGGGACTAGCGGCTACGAGCAGTACTTC,CASSSSGTSGYEQYF
TRBD1,-,13,TRBJ2-7,TRBV19,TGTGCCAGTAGTAGAGCGAGGGACAGGGAGCAGTACTTC,CASSRARDREQYF
-,-,11,TRBJ1-2,TRBV29-1,TGCAGCGCGCAGGGGCTCGATGGCTACACCTTC,CSAQGLDGYTF
TRBD1,-,17,TRBJ2-1,TRBV7-8,TGTGCCAGCAGCTTAAGGGGATTAAAACAGGGGGGCAATGAGCAGTTCTTC,CASSLRGLKQGGNEQFF
TRBD1,-,16,TRBJ2-1,TRBV7-3,TGTGCCAGCAGCTTATCCGGAACAGGGGCTAGGGATGAGCAGTTCTTC,CASSLSGTGARDEQFF
-,-,15,TRBJ1-1,TRBV5-1,TGCGCCAGCAGCCCATTACAGGGCACGAACACTGAAGCTTTCTTT,CASSPLQGTNTEAFF
-,-,13,TRBJ1-2,TRBV18,TGTGCCAGCTCAGCAGACAGGAACTATGGCTACACCTTC,CASSADRNYGYTF
TRBD1,-,17,TRBJ2-5,TRBV9,TGTGCCAGCAGCCCAAACAGGGGAGATTTAGTCGGCGAGACCCAGTACTTC,CASSPNRGDLVGETQYF
TRBD2,once,16,TRBJ2-2,TRBV5-1,TGCGCCAGCAGGAGGGCGGGAGCAGGTAAAGCCGGGGAGCTGTTTTTT,CASRRAGAGKAGELFF
TRBD2,-,16,TRBJ2-3,TRBV2,TGTGCCAGCAGTAAGACTAGCGGGAGTTTGACAGATACGCAGTATTTT,CASSKTSGSLTDTQYF
-,few,14,TRBJ1-1,TRBV11-2,TGTGCCAGCAGCTTATTCGACAGTAACACTGAAGCTTTCTTT,CASSLFDSNTEAFF
-,once,13,TRBJ1-2,TRBV2,TGTGCCAGCACGACTCTCGAAAACTATGGCTACACCTTC,CASTTLENYGYTF
TRBD2,-,16,TRBJ2-1,TRBV19,TGTGCCAGTAGTATAGGACAGCGGGGAGGCTACAATGAGCAGTTCTTC,CASSIGQRGGYNEQFF
TRBD1,medium-sized,13,TRBJ1-1,TRBV19,TGTGCCAGTAGCCCGGACAGGTCCACTGAAGCTTTCTTT,CASSPDRSTEAFF
-,once,13,TRBJ1-2,TRBV6-5,TGTGCCAGCAGTTACCAACAGAATTATGGCTACACCTTC,CASSYQQNYGYTF
-,once,13,TRBJ1-1,TRBV14,TGTGCCAGCAGCCCTTTCGGAGGCTCTGAAGCTTTCTTT,CASSPFGGSEAFF
-,few,16,TRBJ2-1,TRBV7-9,TGTGCCAGCAGCCCCCGATCACAGGGCTCCTACAATGAGCAGTTCTTC,CASSPRSQGSYNEQFF
TRBD2,-,16,TRBJ2-1,TRBV5-1,TGCGCCAGCAGCTACCCTCGGACTAGCGGGTACGACGGGCAGTTCTTC,CASSYPRTSGYDGQFF
-,-,15,TRBJ2-7,TRBV7-6,TGTGCCAGCAGCTTGGCGACAGAGATCGGCTACGAGCAGTACTTC,CASSLATEIGYEQYF
-,once,13,TRBJ1-1,TRBV12-3/TRBV12-4,TGTGCCAGCAACCTTGGAGGAGGAGGTGAAGCTTTCTTT,CASNLGGGGEAFF
-,-,15,TRBJ1-1,TRBV19,TGTGCCAGTAGTCCCCGAACAGGGATGAACACTGAAGCTTTCTTT,CASSPRTGMNTEAFF
TRBD1,-,13,TRBJ2-1,TRBV24-1,TGTGCCACCGGGGGACAGGGGTTGAATGAGCAGTTCTTC,CATGGQGLNEQFF
-,-,14,TRBJ2-3,TRBV24-1,TGTGCCACCAGTGGTACAGGGCCAACAGATACGCAGTATTTT,CATSGTGPTDTQYF
-,once,14,TRBJ2-3,TRBV27,TGTGCCAGCAGTTTATCTTGGCGGACAGATACGCAGTATTTT,CASSLSWRTDTQYF
-,-,13,TRBJ2-7,TRBV10-3,TGTGCCATCAGTGATGAGGGCCAGAGCGAGCAGTACTTC,CAISDEGQSEQYF
TRBD2,-,15,TRBJ2-7,TRBV6-6,TGTGCCAGCAGTTACTCGGGGACTAGCGGCTACGAGCAGTACTTC,CASSYSGTSGYEQYF
-,-,19,TRBJ2-1,TRBV28,TGTGCCAGCAGTTTAGTGCGTCGATCGGGTCCCAGCTCCTACAATGAGCAGTTCTTC,CASSLVRRSGPSSYNEQFF
-,-,16,TRBJ2-3,TRBV10-3,TGTGCCACAAGAGATCCTGGCGGGACTAGCACAGATACGCAGTATTTT,CATRDPGGTSTDTQYF
-,-,14,TRBJ2-1,TRBV19,TGTGCCAGTAGCACAGGGACGGAATGGGAACGGCAGTTCTTC,CASSTGTEWERQFF
TRBD1,once,15,TRBJ2-1,TRBV3-1/TRBV3-2,TGTGCCAGCAGCCTAGTCGGGACAGGGATGGATGAGCAGTTCTTC,CASSLVGTGMDEQFF
TRBD2,-,14,TRBJ2-1,TRBV11-3,TGTGCCAGCAGTCGACTAGCGGGCGAATATGAGCAGTTCTTC,CASSRLAGEYEQFF
-,-,11,TRBJ1-4,TRBV20-1,TGCAGTGCAGACGACAAGGAAAAACTGTTTTTT,CSADDKEKLFF
-,-,14,TRBJ1-3,TRBV6-5,TGTGCCAGCAGACCGAGCGTCGGTGGAAACACCATATATTTT,CASRPSVGGNTIYF
TRBD1,-,14,TRBJ1-4,TRBV9,TGTGCCAGCAGCGCCCGGGACAGGGGAGAAAAACTGTTTTTT,CASSARDRGEKLFF
TRBD1,-,14,TRBJ1-1,TRBV29-1,TGCAGCGTTGTGGGGACAGGGGTGAACACTGAAGCTTTCTTT,CSVVGTGVNTEAFF
TRBD1,-,15,TRBJ1-2,TRBV4-2,TGTGCCAGCAGCCAGGGGAGGACAGGGAGTTCTGGCTACACCTTC,CASSQGRTGSSGYTF
TRBD1,-,17,TRBJ1-1,TRBV15,TGTGCCACCAGCAGATATCTTCAGACAGGGGGGGGCACTGAAGCTTTCTTT,CATSRYLQTGGGTEAFF
-,-,20,TRBJ1-6,TRBV3-1/TRBV3-2,TGTGCTTCTCTTTTCAAAAGTACAGCCTCGCCAAACGCTGATTTAAAGGCCCTCCACTTT,CASLFKSTASPNADLKALHF
TRBD2,-,18,TRBJ2-1,TRBV5-1,TGCGCCAGCAGCTTGGCCTCGACTAGCGGGAGACGGGGGAATGAGCAGTTCTTC,CASSLASTSGRRGNEQFF
TRBD1,-,15,TRBJ1-2,TRBV9,TGTGCCAGCAGCGGACGACAGGGACCGAACTATGGCTACACCTTC,CASSGRQGPNYGYTF